Listed here are 9 T cell receptor beta chains from one sample, sequenced in a study of OX40 agonist ivuxolimab in advanced cancers. Measured with immunoSEQ multiplex PCR; TCRdb has only the in-frame clones, and not every one. The table records around 63,000 clones, 80% to 90% of them present only once. The sample here was CD4+ or CD8+ T cells sorted from blood, taken in a trial of the OX40 agonist ivuxolimab. Receptor source: an adult with an advanced solid tumor such as melanoma, head and neck, liver or kidney cancer.

The chain is built from TRBV7-9 and TRBJ2-2; D not resolved. Trimming left V 1 base short and J 4 bases short, with 7 bases between. In germline, CDR1 is SEHNR, CDR2 FQNEAQ (reference sequence). CDR3 length equals 14 residues. The CDR3 DNA sequence: TGTGCCAGCAGCTTAGGGGCAGGCACCGGGGAGCTGTTTTTT. Protein product: CASSLGAGTGELFF.

This clone was recorded only once. The chain couples TRBV14 to TRBJ1-2; D not certain. Trimming removed 0 bases at V and 1 base at J, with 12 bases between. The length of the CDR3 is 16 residues. CDR1 is SGHDN and CDR2 is FVKESK in the germline V gene. CDR3 protein: CASSQDSQALNYGYTF. The CDR3, as DNA: TGTGCCAGCAGCCAAGACAGTCAGGCACTTAACTATGGCTACACCTTC.

This chain uses TRBV7-3 with TRBJ2-2, with D possibly being TRBD1 (6 bases). CDR1 is SGHTA and CDR2 is FQGTGA in the germline V gene. This CDR3 region has 16 residues. V was shortened by 5 bases and J by 4 bases, with 17 bases between the two germline ends. The CDR3 spells CASSPTGRGLTGELFF. In DNA form, the CDR3 reads TGTGCCAGCAGCCCAACAGGGCGAGGGCTCACCGGGGAGCTGTTTTTT.

The chain is built from TRBV6-5 and TRBJ2-1; no clear D gene. The germline V gene has CDR1 MNHEY and CDR2 SVGAGI. V lost 6 bases, J lost 2 bases, and 14 bases lay in between. The CDR3 extends over 15 amino acids. The CDR3 reads CASRYTWLAYNEQFF. CDR3 bases: TGTGCCAGCAGGTATACGTGGTTAGCCTACAATGAGCAGTTCTTC.

Points on this clone: The junction and the germline gene differ at one end; a read error may be behind it. V usage is TRBV12-5 and J usage is TRBJ1-1; D is uncertain. Germline loops: CDR1 LGHNT, CDR2 FRNRAP. CDR3 length: 14 residues. The chain's CDR3 is CASGLDGRNTEAFF. The DNA for the CDR3 is TGTGCTAGTGGCTTGGACGGGAGGAACACTGAAGCTTTCTTT.

CDR3: CASSAGLAGGNEQFF. In nucleotides, the CDR3 is TGCGCCAGCAGCGCCGGACTAGCGGGAGGGAATGAGCAGTTCTTC. The genes are TRBV5-1 and TRBJ2-1, with 15 nucleotides matching TRBD2. The ends lost 4 bases at V and 7 bases at J; junction bases unmatched: 3. Germline V gene sequence: CDR1 SGHRS, CDR2 YFSETQ. The CDR3 runs to 15 residues.

The chain uses TRBV11-2 and TRBJ2-2; D may be TRBD1 (6 bases). Trimming shortened V by 5 bases and J by 0 bases, and 19 bases separated the two germline ends. This CDR3 is built from 18 residues. CDR1 and CDR2 (germline): SGHAT, FQNNGV. CDR3 residues: CASSKAQGLYANTGELFF. CDR3 DNA sequence: TGTGCCAGCAGCAAAGCCCAGGGGCTCTACGCGAACACCGGGGAGCTGTTTTTT.

The V call is TRBV28, the J call TRBJ1-1, with D possibly TRBD1 on 6 matching bases. The germline V gene encodes CDR1 MDHEN and CDR2 SYDVKM. The CDR3 is 15 residues long. V lost 3 bases and J 1 base, leaving 12 bases between the germline ends. Here the CDR3 reads CASSFKTGRNTEAFF. In DNA form, the CDR3 reads TGTGCCAGCAGTTTCAAAACAGGGAGGAACACTGAAGCTTTCTTT.

This chain joins TRBV6-1 and TRBJ2-7; D gene uncertain. Germline lookup yields CDR1 MNHNS and CDR2 SASEGT. Trimming shortened V by 4 bases and J by 0 bases, and 16 bases separated the two germline ends. The CDR3 has 16 residues. CDR3 nucleotides: TGTGCCAGCAGTGTGGACGGACCCCGAACCTCCTACGAGCAGTACTTC. It is translated as CASSVDGPRTSYEQYF.